Reported below is one TCR beta chain. As yet, its antigen is unknown. Peripheral blood from each donor was collected in a volume of 8.5 to 10 milliliters. These data originate in a study of blood T cells in healthy people across ages. The study's findings and limits: Diversity of TCR beta per million T cells declined in a roughly linear way with age.

The second PCR ran about 6 to 12 cycles with a sample-barcoded 5' primer and J-beta primers. MiXCR was run by TCRdb on the 5' RACE reads, yielding one entry per CDR3 protein. The sample holds about 580,000 distinct CDR3 sequences, roughly 48% seen once. The germline V gene encodes CDR1 SEHNR and CDR2 FQNEAQ (reference sequence). V trimming: 3 bases; J trimming: 5 bases; junction bases outside the gene matches: 10. The CDR3 extends over 16 amino acids. Input material: blood. The V and J genes are TRBV7-9 and TRBJ2-1; TRBD2 aligns across 7 bases. The source is an elderly man in good health. The CDR3 sequence is CASSFLPGLQNNEQFF. For the CDR3, the DNA is TGTGCCAGCAGCTTCCTACCGGGACTACAGAACAATGAGCAGTTCTTC.